The next 23 T cell receptor beta chains were all read from a single sample in a study of T cell changes during pregnancy in multiple sclerosis. Some clones are missing from TCRdb's copy, which holds only in-frame ones; the method was immunoSEQ multiplex PCR. The repertoire holds around 51,000 clones, with 90% to 95% as singletons. Sequenced material: CD4+ T cells from peripheral blood mononuclear cells, taken in the second trimester of pregnancy. Receptors originate from a female donor with multiple sclerosis, enrolled in a pregnancy study.

This clone appeared a single time. The chain carries TRBV14 and TRBJ1-1, with 7 bases that match TRBD1. With V trimmed by 3 bases and J by 11 bases, 12 bases remained unmatched. This CDR3 contains 14 residues. From germline, CDR1 is SGHDN and CDR2 FVKESK. CDR3 residues: CASSHLGQTQGAFF. The CDR3 DNA reads TGTGCCAGCAGCCACTTGGGACAGACTCAAGGGGCTTTCTTT.

V and J are TRBV19 and TRBJ2-1; TRBD2 is a possible D gene (6 bases). The CDR3 is 18 amino acids. Germline V CDR1 and CDR2: LNHDA, SQIVND (reference sequence). V gave up 6 bases and J gave up 3 bases, with 24 bases separating them. CDR3 coding DNA: TGTGCCAGTAGACACCCACGGCACCGGGACTCGATCTACAATGAGCAGTTCTTC. Translated: CASRHPRHRDSIYNEQFF.

Only a few counts were recorded for this clone. The gene calls are TRBV6-1 and TRBJ1-2; 9 bases align to TRBD1. Germline lookup yields CDR1 MNHNS and CDR2 SASEGT. CDR3 length: 13 amino acids. Germline trimming cut 6 bases from V and 6 bases from J; bases unmatched to any gene: 5. The CDR3 coding sequence is TGTGCCAGCAGGGGTGGGACAGGGAATGGCTACACCTTC. Its translation: CASRGGTGNGYTF.

The chain has TRBV9 and TRBJ2-4; possibly TRBD1 for D (5 bases). Trimming took 4 bases from V and 1 from J, leaving 15 bases between them. In germline, CDR1 is SGDLS, CDR2 YYNGEE. CDR3 length: 16 amino acids. This CDR3 is CASSTWGPRAKNIQYF. DNA of the CDR3: TGTGCCAGCAGCACCTGGGGCCCCAGGGCCAAAAACATTCAGTACTTC.

V and J are TRBV2 and TRBJ2-6, with 7 nucleotides matching TRBD1. The CDR3 has 16 amino acids. V trimming: 5 bases; J trimming: 4 bases; junction bases outside the gene matches: 8. Germline V CDR1 and CDR2: SNHLY, FYNNEI. CDR3 sequence: CASSLTGFSGANVLTF. The CDR3 DNA reads TGTGCCAGCAGTTTGACAGGGTTTTCAGGGGCCAACGTCCTGACTTTC.

V gene TRBV18 combines with J gene TRBJ1-2; D uncertain. CDR1 KGHSH and CDR2 LQKENI come from the germline V gene. Trimming pared 3 bases from V and 0 bases from J, leaving 5 bases between. The CDR3 has 13 residues. The CDR3 DNA follows: TGTGCCAGCTCACCGGACTCTAACTATGGCTACACCTTC. It encodes CASSPDSNYGYTF.

This rearrangement joins TRBV18 to TRBJ1-4, with D possibly being TRBD1 (6 bases). Trimming took 3 bases from V and 9 from J, leaving 17 bases between them. CDR1 and CDR2 (germline): KGHSH, LQKENI. The CDR3 length is 15 residues. In nucleotides, the CDR3 is TGTGCCAGCTCACCGCAACAGGGAGGGAGTAAAAAACTGTTTTTT. Translating gives CASSPQQGGSKKLFF.

The chain links TRBV10-1 to TRBJ1-1; TRBD1 matches 10 bases. The germline V gene encodes CDR1 WNHNN and CDR2 SYGVQD (reference sequence). V lost 7 bases to trimming and J lost 7 bases; unmatched junction nucleotides: 9. This CDR3 has 14 residues. CDR3 DNA sequence: TGCGCCAGCACTGCCCGGGACAGGGGAGTTGAAGCTTTCTTT. This sequence encodes CASTARDRGVEAFF.

The CDR3 DNA sequence: TGTGCCAGCAGCTCAGATAATTGGGGCGGCAATGAGCAGTTCTTC. Translation: CASSSDNWGGNEQFF. The chain uses TRBV5-8 and TRBJ2-1; a weak D match, TRBD1 (5 bases). Trimming cost V 3 bases and J 6 bases, with 16 bases left between them. The CDR3 has 15 amino acids. Germline V CDR1 and CDR2: SGHTS, YDEGEE. The full variable domain, in which reference TRBV5-8 and TRBJ2-1 provide the parts outside the CDR3, is EAGVTQSPTHLIKTRGQQATLRCSPISGHTSVYWYQQALGLGLQFLLWYDEGEERNRGNFPPRFSGRQFPNYSSELNVNALELEDSALYLCASSSDNWGGNEQFFGPGTRLTVL.

The chain carries TRBV5-1 and TRBJ2-4; D unclear. The CDR3 consists of 15 residues. Between the trimmed V and J ends, which lost 4 bases and 0 bases, there was a span of 11 bases. Germline-derived CDR1 and CDR2 are SGHRS and YFSETQ. The DNA of the CDR3 is TGCGCCAGCAGCCCTAACTTACTAGCCAAAAACATTCAGTACTTC. It encodes CASSPNLLAKNIQYF.

This clone occurred once. The chain has TRBV15 and TRBJ2-3; TRBD1 agrees at 7 bases. Germline V CDR1 and CDR2: LNHNV, YYDKDF (reference sequence). J gave up 2 bases and V 2 bases, and 10 bases lay outside the gene matches. This CDR3 region has 17 residues. The DNA of the CDR3 is TGTGCCACCAGCAGAACTGGGGCCCAGGGGGACACAGATACGCAGTATTTT. Translating it yields CATSRTGAQGDTDTQYF.

The chain is built from TRBV7-6 and TRBJ2-7; 8 bases map to TRBD2. The germline CDR1 and CDR2 sequences are SGHVS and FNYEAQ. The CDR3 covers 15 residues. V was pared by 4 bases and J by 1 base, with 6 bases of the junction left unmatched. CDR3 residues: CASSSGRDGSYEQYF. CDR3 in DNA: TGTGCCAGCAGCTCCGGGAGGGACGGATCCTACGAGCAGTACTTC.

The chain joins TRBV7-2 to TRBJ2-2; TRBD1 matches at 7 bases. This CDR3 contains 18 residues. Germline V CDR1 and CDR2: SGHTA, FQGNSA. V dropped 4 bases and J dropped 0; count of bases not matched to a gene: 11. Written as DNA, the CDR3 is TGTGCCAGCAGCTCCTTGGGGACAGTCCGACCGAACACCGGGGAGCTGTTTTTT. It yields the protein CASSSLGTVRPNTGELFF.

V gene TRBV18 combines with J gene TRBJ1-1, with TRBD1 matching over 9 bases. Germline CDR1 and CDR2: KGHSH and LQKENI. There are 16 residues in the CDR3. V lost 2 bases, J lost 4 bases, and 8 bases stayed unmatched. The DNA of the CDR3 is TGTGCCAGCTCACCAATGACAGGGGGGGTGGGCACTGAAGCTTTCTTT. It specifies CASSPMTGGVGTEAFF.

The V gene is TRBV7-3, the J gene TRBJ2-2; no firm D call. The CDR3 is made up of 12 amino acids. Germline loops: CDR1 SGHTA, CDR2 FQGTGA. V lost 4 bases, J lost 5 bases, and 5 bases lay in between. The CDR3 protein is CASSSRTGELFF. CDR3 bases: TGTGCCAGCAGCTCCAGAACCGGGGAGCTGTTTTTT.

The chain recombines TRBV7-8 with TRBJ1-2, with 8 bases that match TRBD1. J was trimmed by 2 bases and V by 1 base; bases with no gene match: 0. The CDR3 runs 14 residues. Germline loops: CDR1 SGHVS, CDR2 FQNEAQ. DNA of the CDR3: TGTGCCAGCAGCTTAGGACAGGGGAACTATGGCTACACCTTC. Translating gives CASSLGQGNYGYTF.

The gene calls are TRBV7-3 and TRBJ2-1; D perhaps matches TRBD2 (6 bases). The germline V gene has CDR1 SGHTA and CDR2 FQGTGA. The CDR3 runs 16 residues. The V end lost 7 bases, the J end lost 4 bases, and 20 bases lay between the germline ends. The CDR3 sequence is CASILRGGVGYNEQFF. The CDR3 DNA reads TGTGCCAGCATCCTGAGGGGCGGGGTAGGGTACAATGAGCAGTTCTTC.

The chain joins TRBV7-2 to TRBJ2-7, with D possibly matching TRBD2 (6 bases). Germline V lookup: CDR1 SGHTA, CDR2 FQGNSA. The V gene lost 8 bases and the J gene lost 3 bases, with 14 bases spanning the gap. This CDR3 contains 13 residues. The CDR3: CASASRGGYEQYF. The CDR3 region has the DNA TGTGCCAGCGCTAGTCGGGGAGGCTACGAGCAGTACTTC.

The chain carries TRBV21-1 and TRBJ2-7; the table names TRBD1, a call not compared with the DNA. TRBV21-1 is described as a pseudogene. This CDR3 region has 15 residues. The CDR3 here is CASSKRVTGPYEQYF. The CDR3 DNA follows: TGTGCCAGCAGCAAACGGGTGACAGGTCCCTACGAGCAGTACTTC.

The rearrangement links TRBV14 to TRBJ1-2; 7 bases are shared with TRBD1. Trimming cost V 4 bases and J 5 bases; bases outside gene matches: 10. This CDR3 has 15 residues. The germline CDR1 and CDR2 sequences are SGHDN and FVKESK. Here the CDR3 DNA reads TGTGCCAGCAGCCCCAGGTTCGCAGGGGGATATGGCTACACCTTC. Protein: CASSPRFAGGYGYTF.

The chain links TRBV4-2 to TRBJ1-4; D not certain. The V end lost 0 bases, the J end lost 6 bases, and 8 bases lay between the germline ends. Germline V lookup: CDR1 LGHNA, CDR2 YNFKEQ. The CDR3 runs to 14 residues. CDR3 loop: CASSQDTSHEKLFF. CDR3 DNA: TGTGCCAGCAGCCAAGATACCAGTCATGAAAAACTGTTTTTT.

The CDR3 here is CASSLGRQGQNIQYF. CDR3 DNA sequence: TGTGCCAGCAGCTTAGGGCGACAGGGCCAAAACATTCAGTACTTC. The rearrangement uses TRBV7-2 and TRBJ2-4; TRBD1 matches at 7 bases. Germline V gene sequence: CDR1 SGHTA, CDR2 FQGNSA. CDR3 size: 15 residues. Trimming removed 1 base from V and 5 bases from J; junction bases left unmatched: 5.

This chain joins TRBV6-6 and TRBJ1-1; TRBD1 aligns across 10 bases. The CDR3 covers 15 residues. V was pared by 6 bases and J by 2 bases, with 6 bases of the junction left unmatched. Germline V CDR1 and CDR2: MNHNY, SVGAGI (reference sequence). This chain's CDR3 is CASSPTTGGNTEAFF. CDR3 nucleotide sequence: TGTGCCAGCAGCCCAACGACAGGGGGCAACACTGAAGCTTTCTTT.